The subject of this entry is one T cell receptor (beta chain). Clones were sequenced by immunoSEQ multiplex PCR, and TCRdb holds only the in-frame ones, with some missing. The sample records approximately 17,000 clones, approximately 70% being singletons. This record belongs to a study of high-grade serous ovarian cancer treatment subgroups. The tumor samples were collected prior to definitive surgery or chemotherapy. The CDR3 has 14 amino acids. In germline, CDR1 is MNHEY, CDR2 SMNVEV (reference sequence). Losses at the gene ends were 5 bases for V and 6 bases for J; bases not matched to a gene: 8. V gene TRBV27 combines with J gene TRBJ2-5, with 8 bases aligning to TRBD2. Sequencing was carried out using tumor tissue. This clonotype was obtained from a human donor with high-grade serous ovarian cancer. The CDR3 sequence: CASSLGSGVQTQYF. In DNA, the CDR3 is TGTGCCAGCAGTCTGGGTAGCGGGGTCCAGACCCAGTACTTC.